This T cell receptor (beta chain) originates from a study of cytomegalovirus exposure and HLA in healthy donors. The primer mix had 60 Vbeta and 13 Jbeta primers. TCRdb's table, derived via immunoSEQ multiplex PCR, lists solely in-frame clones and lacks some. The table has roughly 100,000 clones, over 65% seen once. Study outcomes and limitations: One cluster of highly shared sequence variants probably arose as a sequencing artifact. Versus the roughly 690-donor mean, an Asian-associated ancestry cluster reportedly showed fewer N-insertions in a later analysis.

In this sample, this clone turned up once. What it binds is unknown. Material for sequencing was PBMCs. This receptor was obtained from a man in his forties or fifties in good health and CMV-seropositive.

The DNA of the CDR3 is TGTGCCAGCAGCTTAGGGGCAGAGATGAACACTGAAGCTTTCTTT. Translating it yields CASSLGAEMNTEAFF. The rearrangement joins TRBV7-2 to TRBJ1-1; no firm D call. Trimming pared 1 base from V and 0 bases from J, leaving 9 bases between. There are 15 residues in the CDR3. Per the germline V gene, CDR1 is SGHTA and CDR2 is FQGNSA.